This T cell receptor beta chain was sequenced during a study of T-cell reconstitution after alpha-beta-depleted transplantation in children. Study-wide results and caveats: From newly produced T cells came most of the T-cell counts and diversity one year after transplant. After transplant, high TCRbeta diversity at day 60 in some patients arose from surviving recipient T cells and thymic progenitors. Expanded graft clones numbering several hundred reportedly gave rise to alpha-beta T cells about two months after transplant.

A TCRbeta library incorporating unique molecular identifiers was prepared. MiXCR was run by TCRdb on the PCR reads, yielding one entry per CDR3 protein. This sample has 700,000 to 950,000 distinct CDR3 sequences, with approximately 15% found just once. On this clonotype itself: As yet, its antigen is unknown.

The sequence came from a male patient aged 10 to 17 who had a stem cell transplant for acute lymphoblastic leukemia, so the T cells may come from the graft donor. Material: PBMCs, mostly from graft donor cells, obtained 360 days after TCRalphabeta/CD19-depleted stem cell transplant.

In nucleotides, the CDR3 is TGTGCCAGCATCGGGGGTCTTGGAGGGCAAGCTTTCTTT. Translation gives CASIGGLGGQAFF. J is TRBJ1-1 and V is TRBV7-9, with a possible D match to TRBD1 (5 bases). CDR3 size: 13 residues. Trimming stripped 7 bases from V and 9 bases from J, with 18 bases between. Germline V CDR1 and CDR2: SEHNR, FQNEAQ (reference sequence).